This T cell receptor beta chain was identified in a study of regulatory T cells in long-lasting Graves disease. Study outcomes and limitations: TRBV28, TRBJ1-2 and TRBJ2-5 were favored in persistent disease.

Time point: persistent/refractory GD, antithyroid drugs over 5 years with positive TRAb. PBMCs were the source of the RNA used for TCR sequencing. Patients hailed from an endocrinology department in Xi'an, China. Details on this clonotype: No antigen is known for it. Mismatch with germline at one junction end may stem from a read error.

From germline, CDR1 is MDHEN and CDR2 SYDVKM. The CDR3 is 14 residues long. For TCR beta, libraries came from iRepertoire HTBI primers and Arm-PCR of CDR3 regions. TCRdb itself ran the multiplex PCR reads through MiXCR, one entry per CDR3 protein. The sample contains approximately 290,000 distinct CDR3 sequences, 20% to 25% of which appear only once. The sequence came from a female donor with Graves disease. This sequence joins TRBV28 and TRBJ1-6, with D unclear. The sample in question was peripheral blood mononuclear cells (PBMCs), obtained when the disease was refractory, from a patient treated with antithyroid drugs. The DNA for the CDR3 is TGTGCCAGCAGTGCCCCCGGCTATGATTCACCCCTCCACTTT. Translation gives CASSAPGYDSPLHF.